This passage covers 21 T cell receptor beta chains from one sample sequenced in a study of response to subunit inactivated influenza vaccine. TCRdb processed the RT-PCR reads anew with MiXCR; each CDR3 protein has one entry. The profile covers roughly 190,000 distinct CDR3 sequences, with roughly 12% appearing a single time and 25% to 30% taken by the ten largest. This sample was shared with a second study, whose subject was T cells expressing NK-cell markers. That paper notes: TCR beta cDNA was made by 5'RACE template switching with UMIs.

The material was CD8+ T cells sorted from PBMCs, obtained 11 to 12 days after vaccination. These receptors all come from a man aged 45-60 years who received an inactivated influenza vaccine.

This clonotype was observed at least ten times. The V call is TRBV29-1, the J call TRBJ2-1; 10 bases fit TRBD2. V was pared by 1 base and J by 4 bases, with 4 bases of the junction left unmatched. Germline V gene sequence: CDR1 SQVTM, CDR2 ANQGSEA. The CDR3 has 15 residues. In DNA form, the CDR3 reads TGCAGCGTTGAAGTAGCGGGAGGTAATTACAATGAGCAGTTCTTC. Protein: CSVEVAGGNYNEQFF.

This clonotype has a count of ten or more. The chain links TRBV29-1 to TRBJ2-1, with TRBD2 matching over 8 bases. The CDR3 covers 15 residues. V shed 1 base and J 4 bases; nucleotides not matched to a gene: 6. CDR1 and CDR2 from the germline V gene are SQVTM and ANQGSEA. Here the CDR3 reads CSVEVWAGGYNEQFF. The CDR3 DNA reads as TGCAGCGTTGAAGTTTGGGCGGGAGGATACAATGAGCAGTTCTTC.

This rearrangement joins TRBV14 to TRBJ2-3; D not certain. This CDR3 contains 14 residues. With 1 base removed from V and 2 bases from J, the gap between germline ends came to 7 bases. Germline loops: CDR1 SGHDN, CDR2 FVKESK. CDR3 nucleotide sequence: TGTGCCAGCAGCCAAGTCTATACCACAGATACGCAGTATTTT. Amino acids: CASSQVYTTDTQYF.

This clonotype was seen more than once but under ten times. The J gene is TRBJ2-7, the V gene TRBV7-9, with D possibly TRBD2 on 6 matching bases. Per germline, CDR1 SEHNR and CDR2 FQNEAQ (reference sequence). The CDR3 consists of 13 residues. The V gene lost 5 bases and the J gene lost 7 bases, with 15 bases spanning the gap. CDR3 residues: CASSHGGKGEQYF. CDR3 DNA: TGTGCCAGCAGCCACGGGGGAAAAGGGGAGCAGTACTTC.

This clonotype appeared a few times. The rearrangement uses TRBV4-3 and TRBJ2-7, with TRBD1 matching 11 bases. Trimming removed 0 bases from V and 7 bases from J; junction bases left unmatched: 8. Germline V CDR1 and CDR2: LGHNA, YSLEER. This CDR3 region has 16 residues. CDR3 DNA: TGCGCCAGCAGCCAAGATGACGGGACAGGGGGAGAGGAGCAGTACTTC. Translation gives CASSQDDGTGGEEQYF.

The rearrangement uses TRBV4-2 and TRBJ2-3, with TRBD2 matching over 12 bases. CDR1 and CDR2 from the germline V gene are LGHNA and YNFKEQ. This CDR3 is built from 17 residues. V gave up 0 bases and J gave up 8 bases; unmatched junction bases: 9. CDR3 in DNA: TGTGCCAGCAGCCAAGATTCGGGACTAGCGGGTACGGGTACGCAGTATTTT. Protein sequence: CASSQDSGLAGTGTQYF.

For the CDR3, the DNA is TGTGCCAGCAGCTTAAGAAAGGGGGTGGAAGAGACCCAGTACTTC. Translated: CASSLRKGVEETQYF. J is TRBJ2-5 and V is TRBV7-9; a weak D match, TRBD1 (6 bases). This CDR3 is built from 15 residues. Germline V CDR1 and CDR2: SEHNR, FQNEAQ (reference sequence). V was trimmed by 2 bases and J by 3 bases, leaving 13 bases between them.

The chain links TRBV4-1 to TRBJ2-3; D may be TRBD2 (5 bases). Between the trimmed V and J ends, which lost 1 base and 1 base, there was a span of 9 bases. Germline V lookup: CDR1 MGHRA, CDR2 YSYEKL. The CDR3 has 15 residues. CDR3 amino acids: CASSQVGSGTDTQYF. CDR3 DNA: TGCGCCAGCAGCCAAGTCGGTAGCGGCACAGATACGCAGTATTTT.

J is TRBJ2-1 and V is TRBV7-9, with 10 bases lining up with TRBD2. After removal of 5 bases from V and 4 bases from J, the junction contained 2 bases not matched to a gene. From germline, CDR1 is SEHNR and CDR2 FQNEAQ (reference sequence). This CDR3 region has 14 residues. The DNA of the CDR3 is TGTGCCAGCAGCGGACTAGCGGAGTACAATGAGCAGTTCTTC. It specifies CASSGLAEYNEQFF. Full variable domain (missing parts from reference TRBV7-9 and TRBJ2-1): DTGVSQNPRHKITKRGQNVTFRCDPISEHNRLYWYRQTLGQGPEFLTYFQNEAQLEKSRLLSDRFSAERPKGSFSTLEIQRTEQGDSAMYLCASSGLAEYNEQFFGPGTRLTVL.

A few counts support this clonotype. The chain links TRBV29-1 to TRBJ2-3; the match to TRBD1 covers 7 bases. CDR1 and CDR2 (germline): SQVTM, ANQGSEA. The CDR3 sequence is 15 residues long. The junction had 8 bases not matched to a gene; V was cut back by 3 bases and J by 2 bases. CDR3 amino acids: CSVETGTAYTDTQYF. The CDR3 DNA reads as TGCAGCGTTGAGACCGGGACAGCATACACAGATACGCAGTATTTT.

This clonotype was recorded at least ten times. The rearrangement uses TRBV7-8 and TRBJ2-5; 8 nucleotides line up with TRBD1. The CDR3 is 15 residues long. Per germline, CDR1 SGHVS and CDR2 FQNEAQ. V shed 5 bases, J shed 2 bases, and the junction held 7 bases outside the gene matches. This CDR3 is CASSGRQGLQETQYF. The CDR3 region has the DNA TGTGCCAGCAGCGGACGACAGGGGTTACAAGAGACCCAGTACTTC.

This clonotype showed up just a few times. The chain has TRBV10-3 and TRBJ2-1; the D call may be TRBD1 or TRBD2 (5 bases each). V dropped 10 bases and J dropped 8 bases, with 18 bases sitting between them. The CDR3 sequence is 13 residues long. CDR1 ENHRY and CDR2 SYGVKD come from the germline V gene. CDR3: CASAGTPGDEQFF. CDR3 bases: TGTGCCAGCGCTGGGACCCCTGGAGATGAGCAGTTCTTC.

There are a few counts of this clonotype. The chain uses TRBV24-1 and TRBJ2-1; 10 positions match TRBD1. The V gene end was trimmed by 2 bases and the J gene end by 8 bases; junction bases not matched to a gene: 8. The CDR3 is made up of 16 amino acids. CDR1 is KGHDR, CDR2 SFDVKD, per germline. In DNA, the CDR3 is TGTGCCACCAGTGATTCGTTGGGGACAGGGGTGGATGAGCAGTTCTTC. Translated, it gives CATSDSLGTGVDEQFF.

This clonotype was seen more than once but under ten times. The rearrangement joins TRBV29-1 to TRBJ2-5; 11 bases map to TRBD2. V trimming: 6 bases; J trimming: 4 bases; junction bases outside the gene matches: 13. The CDR3 totals 16 residues. Germline assignment: CDR1 SQVTM and CDR2 ANQGSEA. The CDR3 nucleotides read TGCAGCGTGGCCCAGACTAGCGGGACTCAAGGAGAGACCCAGTACTTC. This codes for CSVAQTSGTQGETQYF.

This rearrangement joins TRBV27 to TRBJ2-1; TRBD2 agrees at 11 bases. The germline V gene has CDR1 MNHEY and CDR2 SMNVEV (reference sequence). The length of the CDR3 is 16 residues. Losses at the gene ends were 1 base for V and 9 bases for J; bases not matched to a gene: 8. The CDR3 DNA reads as TGTGCCAGCAGTTTATTCCCACTAGCGGGAGAGGGTGAGCAGTTCTTC. It codes for CASSLFPLAGEGEQFF.

There are many counts of this clonotype. The chain is built from TRBV4-2 and TRBJ2-4, with D perhaps matching TRBD2 (5 bases). CDR3 length: 15 amino acids. CDR1 and CDR2 (germline): LGHNA, YNFKEQ. The V gene lost 0 bases and the J gene lost 6 bases, with 12 bases spanning the gap. CDR3 sequence reads: CASSQEGLARNIQYF. In nucleotides, the CDR3 is TGTGCCAGCAGCCAAGAAGGACTTGCCCGAAACATTCAGTACTTC.

This clonotype has a count of ten or more. The V and J genes are TRBV5-1 and TRBJ2-5; 8 bases map to TRBD2. J lost 3 bases, V lost 2 bases, and 12 bases had no gene match. Looked up from germline, CDR1 is SGHRS and CDR2 is YFSETQ. The CDR3 is made up of 17 amino acids. CDR3 protein: CASSLSSGREWEETQYF. The CDR3 nucleotides read TGCGCCAGCAGCTTATCCAGCGGGAGAGAGTGGGAAGAGACCCAGTACTTC.

This clonotype was counted between two and nine times. The chain has TRBV12-3 or TRBV12-4 and TRBJ1-3; 8 bases align to TRBD1. The CDR3 is 15 amino acids. Trimming took 3 bases from V and 5 from J; bases not matched to a gene: 6. CDR3 in amino acids: CASSFPTGGRNTIYF. Written as DNA, the CDR3 is TGTGCCAGCAGTTTTCCCACAGGGGGGAGAAACACCATATATTTT.

In this sample, this clonotype turned up a few times. The DNA of the CDR3 is TGTGCCAGCAGCTGGTGGCTGGCTAGCGGGAGAGCGGATACGCAGTATTTT. Its protein is CASSWWLASGRADTQYF. The chain couples TRBV7-2 to TRBJ2-3, with TRBD2 identical over 10 bases. J gave up 6 bases and V 4 bases, and 13 bases lay outside the gene matches. The CDR3 extends over 17 amino acids. CDR1 SGHTA and CDR2 FQGNSA come from the germline V gene.

This clonotype was found a few times. The genes are TRBV6-2 or TRBV6-3 and TRBJ2-7; D unclear. Germline assignment: CDR1 MNHEY and CDR2 SVGEGT. The CDR3 totals 12 residues. Between the trimmed V and J ends, which lost 8 bases and 1 base, there was a span of 9 bases. The CDR3 nucleotides are TGTGCCAGCGAGGCACCATCCTACGAGCAGTACTTC. Translation gives CASEAPSYEQYF.

The chain carries TRBV29-1 and TRBJ2-2; no definite D call. CDR1 SQVTM and CDR2 ANQGSEA come from the germline V gene. V dropped 3 bases and J dropped 1 base, with 6 bases sitting between them. The CDR3 covers 13 residues. The CDR3 sequence: CSVDWVNTGELFF. DNA of the CDR3: TGCAGCGTTGATTGGGTGAACACCGGGGAGCTGTTTTTT.